The rows below give T cell receptor beta chains drawn from one sample of a study of cytomegalovirus exposure and HLA in healthy donors. TCRdb's copy holds only in-frame clones and misses some; the assay was immunoSEQ multiplex PCR. This sample contains 87,000 or so clones. Sequenced: PBMCs. Receptors originate from a man in his forties or fifties in good health and CMV-seropositive. CDR3s include the opening cysteine and the closing phenylalanine or tryptophan. The order of the fields is J gene, V gene, D gene, CDR3 DNA, CDR3 protein. A D gene is named only where the DNA matches it firmly.

TRBJ1-2 | TRBV5-1 | - | TGCGCCAGCAGCTTGGATACAGGCCCGTATGGCTACACCTTC | CASSLDTGPYGYTF
TRBJ1-2 | TRBV10-3 | - | TGTGCCATCAGTGAGTCGGGGGGGAGCTTCTATGGCTACACCTTC | CAISESGGSFYGYTF
TRBJ2-5 | TRBV12-5 | TRBD2 | TGTGCTAGTGCCAATTTACTAGCGGTTCAAGAGACCCAGTACTTC | CASANLLAVQETQYF
TRBJ2-3 | TRBV5-1 | TRBD2 | TGCGCCAGCAGCGTGACTAGCGGGAGCCTTCGTGATACGCAGTATTTT | CASSVTSGSLRDTQYF
TRBJ2-3 | TRBV14 | TRBD2 | TGTGCCAGCAGCTCTGGACTAGCGGGAGAGGGTACAGATACGCAGTATTTT | CASSSGLAGEGTDTQYF
TRBJ2-7 | TRBV6-5 | - | TGTGCCAGCAGACATCGAGGGGGATGCTCCTACGAGCAGTACTTC | CASRHRGGCSYEQYF
TRBJ2-3 | TRBV29-1 | - | TGCAGCGTTGTCGGGGGGCTAACAGATACGCAGTATTTT | CSVVGGLTDTQYF
TRBJ2-1 | TRBV15 | - | TGTGCCACCAGCAGAGAGGGCTTGGACAGACCCAGGGTCTTC | CATSREGLDRPRVF
TRBJ2-1 | TRBV11-2 | - | TGTGCCAGCACCCAACGGGGTTCGGCTTTTACCAGCTCCTACAATGAGCAGTTCTTC | CASTQRGSAFTSSYNEQFF
TRBJ1-1 | TRBV7-9 | TRBD1 | TGTGCCAGCAGCCCCGGACAGGGGATGAACACTGAAGCTTTCTTT | CASSPGQGMNTEAFF
TRBJ2-1 | TRBV7-9 | - | TGTGCCAGCAGCTTAGGACAGGTTGACAATGAGCAGTTCTTC | CASSLGQVDNEQFF
TRBJ2-2 | TRBV4-1 | - | TGCGCCAGCAGCCAGACTTCCTTCCCCGGGGAGCTGTTTTTT | CASSQTSFPGELFF
TRBJ1-1 | TRBV4-2 | - | TGTGCCAGCAGCCACGGGGACACAAGTGAAGCTTTCTTT | CASSHGDTSEAFF
TRBJ2-3 | TRBV29-1 | TRBD2 | TGCAGCGTGACTAGCGGGAGAACAGATACGCAGTATTTT | CSVTSGRTDTQYF
TRBJ1-2 | TRBV7-2 | TRBD1 | TGTGCCAGCAGCTTAATGGGGACAGGGGATGGCTACACCTTC | CASSLMGTGDGYTF
TRBJ2-1 | TRBV19 | TRBD2 | TGTGCCAGTAGTATAGGAGGTCCAAGCGGGAACTACAATGAGCAGTTCTTC | CASSIGGPSGNYNEQFF
TRBJ1-1 | TRBV11-3 | TRBD1 | TGTGCCAGCAGCCTCAGGGGGCGGTCGGCTTTCTTT | CASSLRGRSAFF
TRBJ1-1 | TRBV27 | - | TGTGCCAGCAGTGCCCTAGGAGGTTACACTGAAGCTTTCTTT | CASSALGGYTEAFF
TRBJ1-1 | TRBV9 | - | TGTGCCAGCAGCGTAGGGGGCAGAGAGAACACTGAAGCTTTCTTT | CASSVGGRENTEAFF
TRBJ2-7 | TRBV6-6 | - | TGTGCCAGCAAACGCCAACAGGGTACCTACGAGCAGTACTTC | CASKRQQGTYEQYF
TRBJ1-2 | TRBV18 | - | TGTGCCAGCTCCCTCGAATTAAATCAGGCTGGCTACACCTTC | CASSLELNQAGYTF
TRBJ1-1 | TRBV19 | - | TGTGCCAGTAGTATCCGGGGGAACACTGAAGCTTTCTTT | CASSIRGNTEAFF
TRBJ2-1 | TRBV11-2 | TRBD2 | TGTGCCAGCAGCTTAGTCGGGAGGCTCAGCAATGAGCAGTTCTTC | CASSLVGRLSNEQFF
TRBJ1-1 | TRBV19 | - | TGTGCCAGTAGTATGGTGGTCCTCAGGGGCACTGAAGCTTTCTTT | CASSMVVLRGTEAFF
TRBJ2-7 | TRBV9 | TRBD1 | TGTGCCAGCAGTCCCAACAGGGGCCTGTCTATGTACGAGCAGTACTTC | CASSPNRGLSMYEQYF